This T cell receptor (beta chain) is drawn from a study of OX40 agonist ivuxolimab in advanced cancers. Looking at the study overall: Ivuxolimab, which is an agonistic anti-OX40 (CD134) antibody, was administered to the patients. Participants could have had prior anti-PD-1, anti-PD-L1 or anti-CTLA-4 therapy, and roughly 40% had some.

CDR1 SGHTA and CDR2 FQGNSA come from the germline V gene. The J segment lost 6 bases and the V segment lost 3 bases, leaving 5 bases of the junction unmatched. The CDR3 contains 13 residues. Method: immunoSEQ multiplex PCR; TCRdb's copy keeps in-frame clones and lacks some. Counted here are 50,000 to 65,000 clones, around 81% occurring once; the ten biggest clones make up 1%. The chain links TRBV7-2 to TRBJ2-7; TRBD1 matches at 7 bases. The receptor was isolated from an adult with an advanced solid tumor such as melanoma, head and neck, liver or kidney cancer. The source material was CD4+ or CD8+ T cells sorted from blood, sampled in a trial of the OX40 agonist ivuxolimab. This CDR3 reads CASSLNRGGEQYF. The CDR3 DNA follows: TGTGCCAGCAGCTTGAACAGGGGCGGCGAGCAGTACTTC.